The rows below give T cell receptor beta chains drawn from one sample of a study of post-analysis software for immune sequencing data. TCRdb reprocessed the PCR reads with MiXCR, giving one entry per CDR3 protein. The sample contains fewer than 850,000 distinct CDR3 sequences, around 27% of which appear only once. What was sequenced was blood. The receptors were sampled from a girl between 5 and 17 years old with multiple sclerosis. CDR3s include the opening cysteine and the closing phenylalanine or tryptophan. Each record gives: J gene, clone size, D gene, V gene, CDR3 protein, CDR3 DNA. The D gene is left open where the match is weak. Clone size, where shown, is once, few, many, or a class for clones that have expanded.

J: TRBJ2-3
size: -
D: -
V: TRBV7-2
CDR3: CASSPPGLLGRQYF
DNA: TGTGCCAGCAGCCCTCCGGGACTCCTAGGGAGGCAGTATTTT

J: TRBJ2-3
size: -
D: -
V: TRBV5-1
CDR3: CASSSTGHSSADTQYF
DNA: TGCGCCAGCAGCTCTACGGGACATTCTAGCGCAGATACGCAGTATTTT

J: TRBJ2-7
size: -
D: TRBD1
V: TRBV7-9
CDR3: CASSLSRTGVYEQYF
DNA: TGTGCCAGCAGCTTATCCCGGACAGGGGTCTACGAGCAGTACTTC

J: TRBJ2-5
size: many
D: TRBD2
V: TRBV29-1
CDR3: CSMRLAQETQYF
DNA: TGCAGCATGCGACTAGCGCAGGAGACCCAGTACTTC

J: TRBJ2-5
size: few
D: TRBD1
V: TRBV20-1
CDR3: CSARDREGAGPETQYF
DNA: TGCAGTGCTAGAGATCGTGAGGGGGCAGGCCCGGAGACCCAGTACTTC

J: TRBJ1-5
size: few
D: -
V: TRBV11-2
CDR3: CASSLGVGSNQPQHF
DNA: TGTGCCAGCAGCTTAGGTGTCGGTTCCAATCAGCCCCAGCATTTT

J: TRBJ2-4
size: few
D: -
V: TRBV20-1
CDR3: CSAREKVLAKNIQYF
DNA: TGCAGTGCTAGAGAGAAGGTCTTAGCCAAAAACATTCAGTACTTC

J: TRBJ2-3
size: -
D: TRBD2
V: TRBV28
CDR3: CASSFDAGVGADTQYF
DNA: TGTGCCAGCAGTTTTGATGCGGGAGTAGGCGCAGATACGCAGTATTTT

J: TRBJ2-7
size: -
D: -
V: TRBV9
CDR3: CASSVGAGPLEQYF
DNA: TGTGCCAGCAGCGTAGGGGCAGGACCCCTCGAGCAGTACTTC

J: TRBJ1-1
size: -
D: -
V: TRBV6-1
CDR3: CASAWGNTEAFF
DNA: TGTGCCAGCGCTTGGGGGAACACTGAAGCTTTCTTT

J: TRBJ2-3
size: few
D: TRBD2
V: TRBV20-1
CDR3: CSASLLADLSQRDTQYF
DNA: TGCAGTGCTAGTCTTCTAGCGGACCTAAGCCAGAGGGATACGCAGTATTTT

J: TRBJ2-4
size: -
D: TRBD1
V: TRBV5-6
CDR3: CASSPDRGDIQYF
DNA: TGTGCCAGCAGCCCGGACAGGGGGGACATTCAGTACTTC

J: TRBJ2-7
size: many
D: TRBD2
V: TRBV7-9
CDR3: CASSFGLAGYEQYF
DNA: TGTGCCAGCAGCTTCGGACTAGCGGGATACGAGCAGTACTTC

J: TRBJ1-1
size: -
D: -
V: TRBV2
CDR3: CASSERTLNTEAFF
DNA: TGTGCCAGCAGTGAGCGGACATTGAACACTGAAGCTTTCTTT

J: TRBJ1-1
size: few
D: -
V: TRBV29-1
CDR3: CSVVRGNTEAFF
DNA: TGCAGCGTTGTAAGGGGTAACACTGAAGCTTTCTTT

J: TRBJ2-7
size: many
D: TRBD2
V: TRBV7-2
CDR3: CASSSGGGGEQYF
DNA: TGTGCCAGCAGCTCCGGTGGGGGGGGCGAGCAGTACTTC

J: TRBJ1-2
size: few
D: -
V: TRBV20-1
CDR3: CSARASYNYGYTF
DNA: TGCAGTGCTAGAGCCAGTTATAACTATGGCTACACCTTC

J: TRBJ2-1
size: -
D: TRBD1
V: TRBV20-1
CDR3: CSAMGQGRWGNYEQFF
DNA: TGCAGTGCGATGGGACAGGGACGATGGGGAAACTACGAGCAGTTCTTC

J: TRBJ2-3
size: many
D: -
V: TRBV29-1
CDR3: CSVDFGNTQYF
DNA: TGCAGCGTTGATTTCGGTAATACGCAGTATTTT

J: TRBJ2-3
size: -
D: TRBD1
V: TRBV9
CDR3: CASSMGTGGADTQYF
DNA: TGTGCCAGCAGCATGGGGACAGGTGGAGCAGATACGCAGTATTTT

J: TRBJ2-5
size: -
D: -
V: TRBV28
CDR3: CASSFFGGLRETQYF
DNA: TGTGCCAGCAGTTTCTTTGGGGGGCTACGGGAGACCCAGTACTTC

J: TRBJ1-5
size: -
D: -
V: TRBV10-3
CDR3: CAISEGEGNQSQHF
DNA: TGTGCCATCAGTGAGGGCGAAGGGAATCAGTCCCAGCATTTT

J: TRBJ2-1
size: -
D: -
V: TRBV6-5
CDR3: CASSLTGTPLGEQFF
DNA: TGTGCCAGCAGCTTGACCGGGACGCCTCTCGGGGAGCAGTTCTTC

J: TRBJ2-7
size: few
D: -
V: TRBV25-1
CDR3: CASSSGWDYEQYF
DNA: TGTGCCAGCAGTTCCGGGTGGGACTACGAGCAGTACTTC

J: TRBJ2-2
size: -
D: -
V: TRBV5-1
CDR3: CASGNRRLGTGELFF
DNA: TGCGCCAGCGGCAACAGGAGGTTGGGCACCGGGGAGCTGTTTTTT

J: TRBJ2-5
size: few
D: -
V: TRBV7-2
CDR3: CASSLVAAYQETQYF
DNA: TGTGCCAGCAGCTTAGTAGCGGCGTACCAAGAGACCCAGTACTTC

J: TRBJ1-6
size: -
D: -
V: TRBV7-2
CDR3: CASGLVGQINSPLHF
DNA: TGTGCCAGCGGCTTAGTCGGACAGATTAATTCACCCCTCCACTTT

J: TRBJ2-5
size: -
D: -
V: TRBV20-1
CDR3: CSARVVQRETQYF
DNA: TGCAGTGCTAGGGTGGTCCAGCGAGAGACCCAGTACTTC

J: TRBJ2-5
size: few
D: -
V: TRBV27
CDR3: CASTPAGREQETQYF
DNA: TGTGCCAGCACCCCGGCGGGAAGAGAACAAGAGACCCAGTACTTC

J: TRBJ2-1
size: -
D: -
V: TRBV20-1
CDR3: CSAGEHPKVGGAYNEQFF
DNA: TGCAGTGCTGGAGAACACCCCAAGGTAGGGGGAGCTTACAATGAGCAGTTCTTC

J: TRBJ1-6
size: few
D: -
V: TRBV2
CDR3: CASREDSSYNSPLHF
DNA: TGTGCCAGCAGGGAGGACAGCTCCTATAATTCACCCCTCCACTTT

J: TRBJ1-2
size: -
D: -
V: TRBV12-3/TRBV12-4
CDR3: CASSFLGGSGYTF
DNA: TGTGCCAGCAGTTTTTTGGGGGGGTCTGGCTACACCTTC

J: TRBJ2-1
size: -
D: TRBD2
V: TRBV20-1
CDR3: CSARVASGMKTQFF
DNA: TGCAGTGCTAGAGTTGCTAGCGGGATGAAGACCCAGTTCTTC

J: TRBJ2-1
size: few
D: -
V: TRBV10-3
CDR3: CAISEKPSSGLEAEQFF
DNA: TGTGCCATCAGTGAGAAGCCCTCCAGCGGCCTTGAAGCTGAGCAGTTCTTC

J: TRBJ1-2
size: -
D: -
V: TRBV6-6
CDR3: CASSYSRDGYTF
DNA: TGTGCCAGCAGTTACTCGCGGGATGGCTACACCTTC

J: TRBJ2-4
size: -
D: -
V: TRBV20-1
CDR3: CSASRVLNIQYF
DNA: TGCAGTGCTAGTCGCGTGTTGAACATTCAGTACTTC

J: TRBJ2-1
size: -
D: -
V: TRBV29-1
CDR3: CSAANNEQFF
DNA: TGCAGCGCCGCGAACAATGAGCAGTTCTTC

J: TRBJ2-1
size: -
D: -
V: TRBV4-1
CDR3: CASSQSEGSSYNEQFF
DNA: TGCGCCAGCAGCCAATCCGAGGGAAGCTCCTACAATGAGCAGTTCTTC

J: TRBJ2-7
size: -
D: -
V: TRBV7-2
CDR3: CASSLRLRYEQYF
DNA: TGTGCCAGCAGCCTCCGACTACGTTACGAGCAGTACTTC

J: TRBJ2-7
size: -
D: -
V: TRBV6-1
CDR3: CASSTHLEQYF
DNA: TGTGCCAGCAGTACCCACTTAGAGCAGTACTTC

J: TRBJ2-1
size: few
D: TRBD1
V: TRBV29-1
CDR3: CSVEGTGANEQFF
DNA: TGCAGCGTTGAAGGGACAGGGGCCAATGAGCAGTTCTTC

J: TRBJ2-7
size: -
D: TRBD2
V: TRBV20-1
CDR3: CSASSLTSVTYEQYF
DNA: TGCAGTGCTAGTTCTTTGACTAGCGTGACCTACGAGCAGTACTTC

J: TRBJ1-1
size: few
D: -
V: TRBV5-1
CDR3: CASSPVGGNTEAFF
DNA: TGCGCCAGCAGCCCAGTGGGGGGGAACACTGAAGCTTTCTTT

J: TRBJ2-2
size: -
D: -
V: TRBV25-1
CDR3: CASSEGGAVTGELFF
DNA: TGTGCCAGCAGCGAGGGGGGGGCGGTCACCGGGGAGCTGTTTTTT

J: TRBJ1-6
size: -
D: TRBD1
V: TRBV5-1
CDR3: CASSLEGGGNSPLHF
DNA: TGCGCCAGCAGCTTGGAAGGGGGCGGGAATTCACCCCTCCACTTT

J: TRBJ2-7
size: -
D: -
V: TRBV27
CDR3: CASRAGVEQYF
DNA: TGTGCCAGCAGGGCCGGGGTCGAGCAGTACTTC

J: TRBJ2-7
size: -
D: TRBD2
V: TRBV6-5
CDR3: CASSYLGGRAHEQYF
DNA: TGTGCCAGCAGTTACTTGGGCGGGAGGGCCCACGAGCAGTACTTC

J: TRBJ2-1
size: -
D: -
V: TRBV15
CDR3: CATSSGAGTSYNEQFF
DNA: TGTGCCACCTCAAGTGGGGCGGGTACCTCCTACAATGAGCAGTTCTTC

J: TRBJ1-4
size: few
D: -
V: TRBV5-1
CDR3: CASSLPGGSADEKLFF
DNA: TGCGCCAGCAGCTTGCCCGGCGGGAGCGCCGATGAAAAACTGTTTTTT